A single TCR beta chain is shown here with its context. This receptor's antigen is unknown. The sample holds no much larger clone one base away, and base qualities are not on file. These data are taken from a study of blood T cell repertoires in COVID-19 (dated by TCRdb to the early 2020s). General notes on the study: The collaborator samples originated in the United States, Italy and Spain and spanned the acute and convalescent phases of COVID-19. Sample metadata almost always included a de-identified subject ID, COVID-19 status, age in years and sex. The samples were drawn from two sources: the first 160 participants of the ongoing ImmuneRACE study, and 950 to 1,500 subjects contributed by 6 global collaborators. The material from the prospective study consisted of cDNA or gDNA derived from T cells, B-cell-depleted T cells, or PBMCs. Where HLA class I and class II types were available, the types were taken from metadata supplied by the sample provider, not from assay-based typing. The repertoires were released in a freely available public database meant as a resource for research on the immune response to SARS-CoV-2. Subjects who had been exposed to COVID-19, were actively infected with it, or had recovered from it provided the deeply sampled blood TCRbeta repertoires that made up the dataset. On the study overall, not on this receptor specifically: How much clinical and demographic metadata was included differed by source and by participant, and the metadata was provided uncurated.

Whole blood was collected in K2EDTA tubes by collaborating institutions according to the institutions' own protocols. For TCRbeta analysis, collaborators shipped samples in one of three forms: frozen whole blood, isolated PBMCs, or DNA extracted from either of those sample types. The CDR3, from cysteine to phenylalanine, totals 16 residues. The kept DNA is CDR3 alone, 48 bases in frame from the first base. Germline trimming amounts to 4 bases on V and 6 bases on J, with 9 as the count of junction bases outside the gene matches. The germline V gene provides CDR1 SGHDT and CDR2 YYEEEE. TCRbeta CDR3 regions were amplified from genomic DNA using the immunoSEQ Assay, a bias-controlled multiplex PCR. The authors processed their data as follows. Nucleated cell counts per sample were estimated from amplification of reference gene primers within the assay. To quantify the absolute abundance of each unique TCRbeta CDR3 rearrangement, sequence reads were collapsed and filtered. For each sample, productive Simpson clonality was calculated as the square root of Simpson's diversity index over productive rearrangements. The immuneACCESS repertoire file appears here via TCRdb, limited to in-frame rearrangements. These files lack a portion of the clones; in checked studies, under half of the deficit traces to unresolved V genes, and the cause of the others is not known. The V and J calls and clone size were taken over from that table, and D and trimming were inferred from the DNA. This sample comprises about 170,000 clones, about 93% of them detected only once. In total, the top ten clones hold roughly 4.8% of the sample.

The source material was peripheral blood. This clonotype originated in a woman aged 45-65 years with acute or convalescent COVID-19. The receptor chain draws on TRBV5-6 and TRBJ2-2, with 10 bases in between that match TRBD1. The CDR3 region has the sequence CASSQPGQGLSGELFF. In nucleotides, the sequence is TGTGCCAGCAGCCAGCCGGGACAGGGGTTGTCCGGGGAGCTGTTTTTT.